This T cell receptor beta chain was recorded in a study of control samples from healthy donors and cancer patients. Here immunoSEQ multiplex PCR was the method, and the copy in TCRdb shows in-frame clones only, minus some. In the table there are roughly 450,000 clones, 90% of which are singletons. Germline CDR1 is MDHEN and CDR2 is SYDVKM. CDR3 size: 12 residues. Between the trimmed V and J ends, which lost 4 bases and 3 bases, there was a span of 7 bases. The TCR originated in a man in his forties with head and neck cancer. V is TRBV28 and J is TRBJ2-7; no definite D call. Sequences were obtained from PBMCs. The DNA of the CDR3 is TGTGCCAGCAGTTCCTGGTTCTACGAGCAGTACTTC. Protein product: CASSSWFYEQYF. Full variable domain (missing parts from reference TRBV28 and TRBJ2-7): DVKVTQSSRYLVKRTGEKVFLECVQDMDHENMFWYRQDPGLGLRLIYFSYDVKMKEKGDIPEGYSVSREKKERFSLILESASTNQTSMYLCASSSWFYEQYFGPGTRLTVT.